This T cell receptor (beta chain) derives from a study of cytomegalovirus exposure and HLA in healthy donors. Trimming took 4 bases from V and 7 from J; bases not matched to a gene: 5. The CDR3 runs 13 residues. Germline CDR1 and CDR2: MNHNY and SVGAGI (reference sequence). Study-level results: Among TCR beta chains of equal frequency, HLA-associated ones were more clonally expanded in a later analysis.

About this clone itself: The antigen is unknown.

With 60 Vbeta and 13 Jbeta primers, the PCR was carried out. Profiling relied on immunoSEQ multiplex PCR, and the TCRdb table lists in-frame clones only, not all of them. This sample has under 250,000 clones, with approximately 83% found just once. Sequencing was done on a sample of PBMCs. This TCR was recovered from a boy younger than 10 in good health and CMV-seronegative. V gene TRBV6-6 combines with J gene TRBJ1-1; TRBD1 matches at 8 bases. The CDR3 bases are TGTGCCAGCAGTTTTGGACAGGGTGGTGAAGCTTTCTTT. It is translated as CASSFGQGGEAFF.